This T cell receptor beta chain was sequenced in a study of siplizumab effects on memory and regulatory T cells. Coculturing of the mixed lymphocyte reaction cells was performed at 37°C for less than seven days. The V gene's germline CDR1 is SEHNR and CDR2 FQNEAQ (reference sequence). This CDR3 contains 13 residues. Trimming removed 8 bases at V and 1 base at J, with 11 bases between. Libraries were prepared by immunoSEQ multiplex PCR; TCRdb keeps only in-frame clonotypes and omits some of them. The repertoire holds 9,500 to 10,000 clones, with around 40% as singletons. This clone was observed a few times. Antigen specificity is unknown.

The chain links TRBV7-9 to TRBJ1-1; D uncertain. The receptor was derived from a human donor in good health; the cells came from an allogeneic mixed lymphocyte reaction. The sample was CFSE-low (dividing) CD4+ T cells sorted from an allogeneic mixed lymphocyte reaction. CDR3 residues: CASSQTGNTEAFF. CDR3 coding DNA: TGTGCCAGCTCCCAAACGGGGAACACTGAAGCTTTCTTT.